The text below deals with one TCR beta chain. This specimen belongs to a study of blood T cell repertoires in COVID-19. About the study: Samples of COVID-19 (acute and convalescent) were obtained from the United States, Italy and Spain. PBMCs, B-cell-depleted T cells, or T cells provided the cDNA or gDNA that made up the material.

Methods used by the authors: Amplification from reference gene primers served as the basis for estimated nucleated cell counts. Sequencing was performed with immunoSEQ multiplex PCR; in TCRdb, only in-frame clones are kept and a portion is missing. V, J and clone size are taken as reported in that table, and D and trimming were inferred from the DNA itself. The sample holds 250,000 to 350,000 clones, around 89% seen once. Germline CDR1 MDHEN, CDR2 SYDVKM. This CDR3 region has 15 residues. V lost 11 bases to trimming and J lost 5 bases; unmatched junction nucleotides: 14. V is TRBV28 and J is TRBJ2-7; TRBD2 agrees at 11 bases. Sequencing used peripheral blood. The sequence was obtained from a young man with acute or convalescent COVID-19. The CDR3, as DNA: TGTGCCGGAAGAGAGGCTAGCGGGGGGACGAACGAGCAGTACTTC. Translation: CAGREASGGTNEQYF. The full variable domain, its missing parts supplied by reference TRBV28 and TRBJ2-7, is DVKVTQSSRYLVKRTGEKVFLECVQDMDHENMFWYRQDPGLGLRLIYFSYDVKMKEKGDIPEGYSVSREKKERFSLILESASTNQTSMYLCAGREASGGTNEQYFGPGTRLTVT.